This paragraph reports one T cell receptor (beta chain). Its target is unknown. The data derive from a study of T cells in Graves' hyperthyroidism and ophthalmopathy. Study findings and constraints: Among thyroid clonotypes expanded above 0.001, most also appeared in blood.

From RNA transcripts, TCR beta CDR3 regions were amplified. The TCR CDR3 first-round RT-PCR relied on the HTBI primer set. MiXCR, run by TCRdb on the multiplex PCR reads, gives a single entry per CDR3 protein. The sample lists roughly 530,000 distinct CDR3 sequences; under 20% were seen once. Specimen: blood. The sequence came from a woman aged 18-30 years with Graves' ophthalmopathy.

DNA of the CDR3: TGTGCCATCAGTGAGTCTGATAGCGGGGTCTCCTACGAGCAGTACTTC. It yields the protein CAISESDSGVSYEQYF. The chain joins TRBV10-3 to TRBJ2-7; 8 nucleotides line up with TRBD2. The CDR3 has 16 amino acids. Germline loops: CDR1 ENHRY, CDR2 SYGVKD. J was trimmed by 0 bases and V by 0 bases; bases with no gene match: 4.